The 6 T cell receptor beta chains listed next were all sequenced from one sample in a study of identical twins. TCRdb reanalysed the 5' RACE reads using MiXCR and keeps one entry per CDR3 protein. The repertoire holds under 250,000 distinct CDR3 sequences, with 7.5% as singletons. The data were also submitted as part of a second study, on yellow fever vaccine responses in identical twins.

Sequencing was carried out using CD8+ T cells sorted from blood. The source of these receptors is a woman between 18 and 29 years old in good health.

This sequence joins TRBV20-1 and TRBJ2-3; 8 bases are shared with TRBD1. The V and J ends lost 6 bases and 4 bases, in that order; junction bases with no gene match: 9. The CDR3 consists of 14 residues. CDR1 and CDR2 (germline): DFQATT, SNEGSKA (reference sequence). In nucleotides, the CDR3 is TGCAGTGCGGAGAGACAGGGGAGCGCAGATACGCAGTATTTT. It codes for CSAERQGSADTQYF.

The chain has TRBV7-8 and TRBJ2-5, with no clear D. Germline V gene data show CDR1 as SGHVS and CDR2 as FQNEAQ. Trimming took off 1 base at V and 4 bases at J, with 4 bases between the two ends. The CDR3 covers 12 residues. CDR3 region: CASSLDLETQYF. The CDR3 DNA sequence: TGTGCCAGCAGCTTAGATTTAGAGACCCAGTACTTC.

V gene TRBV6-1 combines with J gene TRBJ2-3; 8 bases are shared with TRBD2. The germline gives CDR1 MNHNS, CDR2 SASEGT. V lost 6 bases to trimming and J lost 5 bases; unmatched junction nucleotides: 19. CDR3 size: 18 residues. The DNA of the CDR3 is TGTGCCAGCAGCCCGGGGATTCAGCGGGGGCCTAGGGTAGATACGCAGTATTTT. It yields the protein CASSPGIQRGPRVDTQYF.

This clonotype was counted a few times. This CDR3 reads CASSGATLHF. In DNA form, the CDR3 reads TGTGCCAGCAGCGGTGCCACCCTCCACTTT. The chain uses TRBV9 and TRBJ1-6; D unclear. Per the germline V gene, CDR1 is SGDLS and CDR2 is YYNGEE. The CDR3 covers 10 residues. The germline V and J ends were trimmed by 3 bases and 14 bases, with 6 bases remaining between them.

This clonotype appeared many times. This chain joins TRBV4-1 and TRBJ2-1; D is ambiguous. CDR1 is MGHRA and CDR2 is YSYEKL in the germline V gene. The CDR3 is 15 residues long. With 0 bases removed from V and 6 bases from J, the gap between germline ends came to 12 bases. This CDR3 reads CASSQDIGFGNEQFF. The CDR3 nucleotides are TGCGCCAGCAGCCAAGATATCGGCTTTGGCAATGAGCAGTTCTTC.

This clonotype showed up just a few times. The V and J genes are TRBV7-6 and TRBJ1-3; 9 bases fit TRBD1. V dropped 4 bases and J dropped 0; count of bases not matched to a gene: 4. In germline, CDR1 is SGHVS, CDR2 FNYEAQ. The CDR3 is 16 amino acids. CDR3 sequence reads: CASSSGQGPSGNTIYF. CDR3 sequence (DNA): TGTGCCAGCAGCTCCGGACAGGGGCCCTCTGGAAACACCATATATTTT.